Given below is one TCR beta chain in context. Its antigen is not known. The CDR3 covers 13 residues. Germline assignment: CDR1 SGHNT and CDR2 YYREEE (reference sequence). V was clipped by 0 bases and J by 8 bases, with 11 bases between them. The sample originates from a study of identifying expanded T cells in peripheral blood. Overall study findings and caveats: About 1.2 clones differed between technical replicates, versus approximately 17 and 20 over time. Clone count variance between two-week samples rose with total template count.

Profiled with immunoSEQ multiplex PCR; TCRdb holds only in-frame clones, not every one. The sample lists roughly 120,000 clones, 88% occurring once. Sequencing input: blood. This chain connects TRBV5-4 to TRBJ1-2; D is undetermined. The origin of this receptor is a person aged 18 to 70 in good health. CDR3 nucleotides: TGTGCCAGCAGCTTGGCTGACGGCCGAGGCTACACCTTC. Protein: CASSLADGRGYTF.